Each of the 17 T cell receptor beta chains below was sequenced from the same sample in a study of blood T cells in healthy people across ages. With a J-beta primer mix and a sample-barcoded 5' primer, a second PCR ran about 7 to 12 cycles. Via MiXCR, TCRdb re-called the 5' RACE reads, giving one row per CDR3 protein. The sample consists of 650,000 or so distinct CDR3 sequences, about 50% of them appearing once. Sequencing used blood. The source of these receptors is a woman over 75 in good health.

This clonotype was recorded many times. The V gene is TRBV4-1, the J gene TRBJ2-1; TRBD1 is a possible D gene (6 bases). The germline V gene has CDR1 MGHRA and CDR2 YSYEKL. This CDR3 contains 17 residues. V shed 1 base and J shed 0 bases, with 13 bases lying between them. The CDR3 nucleotides read TGCGCCAGCAGCCAAGGTAAAGGGGACAACTCCTACAATGAGCAGTTCTTC. As protein: CASSQGKGDNSYNEQFF.

This clonotype was picked up a small number of times. This CDR3 is CASSLGGRFTDTQYF. The CDR3 region has the DNA TGTGCCAGCAGCTTAGGAGGTCGGTTCACAGATACGCAGTATTTT. The rearrangement joins TRBV7-2 to TRBJ2-3; D call uncertain. V lost 1 base, J lost 2 bases, and 10 bases lay in between. Germline V CDR1 and CDR2: SGHTA, FQGNSA. The CDR3 has 15 amino acids.

As concerns this clonotype: One end of the junction is discordant with germline, which a read error may explain. V usage is TRBV7-2 and J usage is TRBJ2-7; no definite D call. Looked up from germline, CDR1 is SGHTA and CDR2 is FQGNSA. CDR3 length: 14 amino acids. The CDR3 loop is CANSLEQSAYEQYF. As DNA, the CDR3 is TGTGCCAACAGCTTAGAACAGTCCGCGTACGAGCAGTACTTC. The full variable domain, completed using reference TRBV7-2 and TRBJ2-7, is GAGVSQSPSNKVTEKGKDVELRCDPISGHTALYWYRQSLGQGLEFLIYFQGNSAPDKSGLPSDRFSAERTGGSVSTLTIQRTQQEDSAVYLCANSLEQSAYEQYFGPGTRLTVT.

The V and J genes are TRBV6-1 and TRBJ2-3; 8 nucleotides align to TRBD1. This CDR3 comprises 16 residues. Germline loops: CDR1 MNHNS, CDR2 SASEGT. V shed 1 base and J 5 bases; nucleotides not matched to a gene: 8. The CDR3 is CASSEGVGTGGDTQYF. CDR3 bases: TGTGCCAGCAGTGAAGGAGTAGGGACAGGAGGAGATACGCAGTATTTT.

This chain links TRBV4-2 with TRBJ2-5; TRBD2 matches at 9 bases. V trimming: 1 base; J trimming: 1 base; junction bases outside the gene matches: 4. The CDR3 has 16 amino acids. From germline, CDR1 is LGHNA and CDR2 YNFKEQ. CDR3 loop: CASSQVRAGGQETQYF. For the CDR3, the DNA is TGTGCCAGCAGCCAAGTCCGAGCGGGGGGCCAAGAGACCCAGTACTTC.

The genes are TRBV5-5 and TRBJ2-7; TRBD2 might be the D (7 bases). The CDR3 covers 15 residues. Germline V CDR1 and CDR2: SGHKS, YYEKEE (reference sequence). V dropped 0 bases and J dropped 7 bases, with 17 bases sitting between them. The CDR3 protein is CASSLDGGAGNEQYF. The DNA for the CDR3 is TGTGCCAGCAGCTTGGATGGGGGGGCAGGCAATGAGCAGTACTTC.

This clonotype was recorded many times. The gene calls are TRBV24-1 and TRBJ2-3; 16 nucleotides agree with TRBD2. Trimming cost V 10 bases and J 5 bases; bases outside gene matches: 5. The CDR3 is made up of 15 amino acids. Germline loops: CDR1 KGHDR, CDR2 SFDVKD. The CDR3 protein is CATAGLAGGGDTQYF. The CDR3 DNA reads as TGTGCCACGGCGGGACTAGCGGGAGGGGGAGATACGCAGTATTTT.

This clonotype was found once. The chain couples TRBV7-9 to TRBJ1-2; D not resolved. V gave up 4 bases and J gave up 2 bases, with 14 bases separating them. This CDR3 contains 15 residues. CDR1 and CDR2 (germline): SEHNR, FQNEAQ (reference sequence). CDR3 bases: TGTGCCAGCAGCTCCCCCTTCATCTTAAACTATGGCTACACCTTC. Protein: CASSSPFILNYGYTF. Full variable domain (missing parts from reference TRBV7-9 and TRBJ1-2): DTGVSQNPRHKITKRGQNVTFRCDPISEHNRLYWYRQTLGQGPEFLTYFQNEAQLEKSRLLSDRFSAERPKGSFSTLEIQRTEQGDSAMYLCASSSPFILNYGYTFGSGTRLTVV.

In its sample, this clonotype was seen many times. This rearrangement joins TRBV28 to TRBJ2-7; 14 bases are a match to TRBD2. The junction had 14 bases not matched to a gene; V was cut back by 4 bases and J by 6 bases. This CDR3 spans 18 amino acids. Germline values: CDR1 MDHEN, CDR2 SYDVKM. In DNA, the CDR3 is TGTGCCAGCAGTTCGACCCTCCGACTAGCGGGAGGGCCCACCGAGCAGTACTTC. Protein product: CASSSTLRLAGGPTEQYF. The variable domain in full, with the rest retrieved from reference TRBV28 and TRBJ2-7, is DVKVTQSSRYLVKRTGEKVFLECVQDMDHENMFWYRQDPGLGLRLIYFSYDVKMKEKGDIPEGYSVSREKKERFSLILESASTNQTSMYLCASSSTLRLAGGPTEQYFGPGTRLTVT.

This clonotype occurred many times. The V call is TRBV3-1, the J call TRBJ2-3; no firm D call. Per germline, CDR1 LGHDT and CDR2 YNNKEL (reference sequence). Between the trimmed V and J ends, which lost 4 bases and 0 bases, there was a span of 2 bases. CDR3 length equals 12 residues. The DNA for the CDR3 is TGTGCCAGCAGCCGTAGCACAGATACGCAGTATTTT. Encoded protein: CASSRSTDTQYF.

Regarding this clonotype: This clone may be a read error of a much larger clone one base away. The J gene is TRBJ1-1, the V gene TRBV27; TRBD1 aligns across 7 bases. Germline values: CDR1 MNHEY, CDR2 SMNVEV (reference sequence). CDR3 length: 14 amino acids. With 8 bases clipped from V and 1 base from J, the junction kept 7 bases outside the gene matches. DNA of the CDR3: TGTGCCAGCGCCACAACAGGGGCGAACACTGAAGCTTTCTTT. Protein: CASATTGANTEAFF.

This clonotype was observed a handful of times. The chain has TRBV27 and TRBJ2-5; D not certain. The V end was cut by 2 bases, the J end by 11 bases, with 18 bases between. CDR1 is MNHEY and CDR2 is SMNVEV in the germline V gene (reference sequence). The CDR3 loop spans 14 amino acids. The chain's CDR3 is CASSLGLLYRKQYF. In nucleotides, the CDR3 is TGTGCCAGCAGTTTAGGGCTCCTCTATCGGAAGCAGTACTTC.

The V call is TRBV20-1, the J call TRBJ1-2; D not resolved. Germline V gives CDR1 DFQATT, CDR2 SNEGSKA (reference sequence). V lost 4 bases, J lost 3 bases, and 15 bases lay in between. The CDR3 consists of 14 residues. The CDR3 here is CSAISDGSHYGYTF. The CDR3 nucleotides are TGCAGTGCTATCTCGGACGGTTCCCACTATGGCTACACCTTC.

CDR3: CASRDQGQGPYTSSEQYF. Written as DNA, the CDR3 is TGTGCCAGCAGAGACCAAGGACAGGGGCCCTATACATCGTCCGAGCAGTACTTC. The rearrangement uses TRBV2 and TRBJ2-5; 9 bases are a match to TRBD1. Near its end, the DNA agrees better with TRBJ2-7, so the J call may be wrong. The CDR3 totals 18 residues. CDR1 and CDR2 (germline): SNHLY, FYNNEI.

This clonotype was detected only a few times. The V gene is TRBV28, the J gene TRBJ2-7, with D hard to call. Trimming left V 10 bases short and J 5 bases short, with 21 bases between. From germline, CDR1 is MDHEN and CDR2 SYDVKM. The CDR3 contains 14 residues. The CDR3 DNA follows: TGTGCCACCTCGACCGACACCCTGGTGGACGAGCAGTACTTC. As protein: CATSTDTLVDEQYF. The whole variable domain, filled in from reference TRBV28 and TRBJ2-7, reads DVKVTQSSRYLVKRTGEKVFLECVQDMDHENMFWYRQDPGLGLRLIYFSYDVKMKEKGDIPEGYSVSREKKERFSLILESASTNQTSMYLCATSTDTLVDEQYFGPGTRLTVT.

The chain has TRBV29-1 and TRBJ2-2, with D hard to call. Germline CDR1 and CDR2: SQVTM and ANQGSEA. CDR3 length: 13 amino acids. V dropped 7 bases and J dropped 5 bases, with 14 bases sitting between them. This chain's CDR3 is CSALDGPTGELFF. CDR3 in DNA: TGCAGCGCCCTAGACGGGCCAACCGGGGAGCTGTTTTTT.

The chain couples TRBV3-1 to TRBJ1-2; D possibly corresponds to TRBD1 (5 bases). Germline CDR1 and CDR2: LGHDT and YNNKEL (reference sequence). Trimming shortened V by 1 base and J by 4 bases, and 19 bases separated the two germline ends. There are 17 residues in the CDR3. The CDR3 sequence: CASSQAPPRDGRYGYTF. The CDR3 bases are TGTGCCAGCAGCCAAGCCCCACCGAGGGACGGGCGCTATGGCTACACCTTC.